This T cell receptor beta chain was found in a study of blood T cell repertoires in COVID-19. Overall study context: Material from acute and convalescent COVID-19 was sourced from the United States, Italy and Spain. PBMCs, B-cell-depleted T cells, or T cells were the source of the cDNA or gDNA that made up the material.

The V and J ends lost 11 bases and 1 base respectively, with 11 bases between them. The CDR3 loop spans 13 amino acids. The study counted Cohort 3 donors as recovered given two negative PCRs, clearance, or symptom resolution. As originally analysed: Amplification from reference gene primers served as the basis for estimated nucleated cell counts. Data came from immunoSEQ multiplex PCR; TCRdb stores just in-frame clones and leaves some out. V, J and clone size are those of that table, while D and trimming were read from the DNA. The profile shows roughly 500,000 clones, 75% to 90% of them singletons. The rearrangement uses TRBV12-3 or TRBV12-4 and TRBJ2-2; tentative D call: TRBD1 (5 bases). Specimen: PBMCs or T cells enriched from blood (not recorded which). This receptor was identified in a woman aged 55-75 years who had recovered from COVID-19. The CDR3 DNA sequence: TGTGCCGCAGGGCGATGGAACACCGGGGAGCTGTTTTTT. This translates into CAAGRWNTGELFF.